The clone carrying this T cell receptor (beta chain) was seen many times. No antigen is known for it. This sample is drawn from a study of read filtering for tumor transcriptome and immune sequencing. Whole-study context: The cohort had about 16 men and approximately 13 women aged roughly 47 to 90, mean about 72 years. Per sample, TCR-region reads ranged about 4.05 to 10.27 million by IR-seq, roughly 85 to 1,400 by RNA-seq. Regarding the study as a whole: About 81.9% of IR-seq clonotypes had a single read, yet these held roughly 3.3% of reads.

Germline loops: CDR1 SGHRS, CDR2 YFSETQ. This CDR3 has 13 amino acids. V was trimmed by 7 bases and J by 0 bases, leaving 9 bases between them. The library was built from roughly 400 ng RNA with molecular barcoded adaptors for alpha/delta and beta/gamma chains. MiXCR, run by TCRdb on the reads, gives a single entry per CDR3 protein. The sample carries tens of thousands of distinct CDR3 sequences, approximately 15% recorded once. The specimen was a population of CD138-negative cells sorted from bone marrow. The sequence derives from a donor at least 40 years old with multiple myeloma. The chain is built from TRBV5-1 and TRBJ2-3; perhaps TRBD1 as D (6 bases). For the CDR3, the DNA is TGCGCCAGCGGGACAACCAGCACAGATACGCAGTATTTT. This gives the protein CASGTTSTDTQYF.